This TCR beta chain was captured in a study of beta chain features in type 1 diabetes. Overall study context: Age and gender were similar between patients and healthy donors, as were cell yields. Findings and limits, study-wide: For patients, the naive, central memory and Treg TCRB repertoires appeared more alike than for healthy donors. With patients and controls alike, PCR might favor shorter templates to an equal degree.

The study reverse transcribed the entire isolated RNA, so it sequenced expressed TCRB transcripts. Sequencing was performed with immunoSEQ multiplex PCR; in TCRdb, only in-frame clones are kept and a portion is missing. The sample lists around 250,000 clones; about 26% were seen once. The V and J ends lost 4 bases and 5 bases, in that order; junction bases with no gene match: 4. Germline V gene lookup returns CDR1 GTSNPN and CDR2 SVGIG (reference sequence). There are 14 residues in the CDR3. Comment on this clone: Its specificity is unknown.

The receptor's source is a man under 40 in good health. The rearrangement joins TRBV30 to TRBJ1-5, with 11 nucleotides matching TRBD1. Source material: central memory CD4+ T cells from blood. Here the CDR3 reads CAWTQGQGDQPQHF. Written as DNA, the CDR3 is TGTGCCTGGACTCAGGGACAGGGGGATCAGCCCCAGCATTTT.